This T cell receptor (beta chain) was observed in a study of shared clonotypes between healthy human individuals. Regarding the study as a whole: Relative to clonotypes present in all four donors, those not shared had lower generation probabilities. Relative to memory subsets, naive subsets generally showed larger estimated richness.

On this clone itself: What it recognizes is unknown.

Method: immunoSEQ multiplex PCR; TCRdb's copy keeps in-frame clones and lacks some. The repertoire holds a few million clones, around 93% seen once, with 1.5% to 2% in the top ten. V gave up 4 bases and J gave up 9 bases, with 16 bases separating them. This CDR3 region has 14 residues. The germline V gene encodes CDR1 SNHLY and CDR2 FYNNEI. CD45RO-negative, CCR7-selected cells formed the naive CD8 fraction, which excluded terminally differentiated effector memory CD45RA+ cells. The receptor was derived from a man between 18 and 35 years old in good health. Some clones in this sample may be carry-over from other donors' samples. The chain combines TRBV2 with TRBJ2-1, with D possibly being TRBD2 (5 bases). The sequenced sample was naive CD8+ T cells from PBMCs. CDR3 sequence (DNA): TGTGCCAGCAGTGGGTGGGAGAAAGAGAGTGAGCAGTTCTTC. Its translation is CASSGWEKESEQFF.